This paragraph covers one T cell receptor beta chain sequence. Its antigen is unknown. Method: immunoSEQ multiplex PCR; TCRdb's copy keeps in-frame clones and lacks some. This sample has under 100,000 clones, with roughly four fifths found just once. V lost 3 bases, J lost 1 base, and 16 bases lay in between. The germline V gene has CDR1 SGHRS and CDR2 YFSETQ. The CDR3 covers 16 residues. The sample comes from a study of CD8 T cell repertoires and HIV-1 epitope variants. Study information: Twenty-five autologous and known Gag and Nef epitope variant peptides each stimulated T cells separately. General study points: Fewer than ten TCR beta clonotypes were antigen-specific, more than 5 apparently recognizing autologous or escape variants.

The TCR sequence derives from a male donor with HIV. Sample: uncultured baseline CD8+ T cells from peripheral blood mononuclear cells (PBMCs). J is TRBJ1-2 and V is TRBV5-1; D perhaps matches TRBD1 (6 bases). The CDR3 DNA reads as TGCGCCAGCAGCTCGACCACAGGGAAATTTAACTATGGCTACACCTTC. Translated, it gives CASSSTTGKFNYGYTF. Combining the CDR3 with reference TRBV5-1 and TRBJ1-2 gives the whole variable domain KAGVTQTPRYLIKTRGQQVTLSCSPISGHRSVSWYQQTPGQGLQFLFEYFSETQRNKGNFPGRFSGRQFSNSRSEMNVSTLELGDSALYLCASSSTTGKFNYGYTFGSGTRLTVV.